The entry below describes one TCR beta chain. This specimen comes from a study of blood T cell repertoires in COVID-19. Sequenced by immunoSEQ multiplex PCR; TCRdb stores in-frame clones only, minus some. The sample comprises fewer than 300,000 clones, approximately 86% of which are singletons, and 0.87% rests with the top ten. With 2 bases removed from V and 0 bases from J, the gap between germline ends came to 4 bases. The CDR3 length is 14 residues. The germline V gene has CDR1 KGHSH and CDR2 LQKENI. The sequenced sample consisted of peripheral blood. This clonotype originated in a human donor with COVID-19, enrolled during active disease. The donor label of this sample is uncertain. This chain connects TRBV18 to TRBJ2-2; no clear D. The CDR3 DNA sequence: TGTGCCAGCTCACCAGCGACGAACACCGGGGAGCTGTTTTTT. It is translated as CASSPATNTGELFF.